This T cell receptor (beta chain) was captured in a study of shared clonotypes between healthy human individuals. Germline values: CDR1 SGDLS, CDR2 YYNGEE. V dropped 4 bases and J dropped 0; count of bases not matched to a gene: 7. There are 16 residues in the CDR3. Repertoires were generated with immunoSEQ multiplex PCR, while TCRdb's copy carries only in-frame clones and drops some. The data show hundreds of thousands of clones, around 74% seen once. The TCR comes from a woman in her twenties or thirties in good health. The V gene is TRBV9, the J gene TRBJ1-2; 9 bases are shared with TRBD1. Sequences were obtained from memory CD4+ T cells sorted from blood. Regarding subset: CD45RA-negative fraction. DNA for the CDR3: TGTGCCAGCAGCATTAAGGACAGGGGACCTAACTATGGCTACACCTTC. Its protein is CASSIKDRGPNYGYTF.